The next 26 T cell receptor beta chains were all read from a single sample in a study of shared clonotypes between healthy human individuals. In the naive CD8 group, cells lacked CD45RO and were positively selected for CCR7, so terminally differentiated effector memory CD45RA+ cells were left out. Sequencing used immunoSEQ multiplex PCR; TCRdb keeps in-frame clones, though not all of them. Of some 2.1 million clones listed, roughly 95% are singletons. What was sequenced was naive CD8+ T cells from PBMCs. The receptors derive from a man between 18 and 29 years old in good health. Some clones in this sample may be carry-over from other donors' samples.

This clone was seen only once. V usage is TRBV6-5 and J usage is TRBJ1-5, with 8 bases lining up with TRBD1. V lost 6 bases, J lost 5 bases, and 9 bases stayed unmatched. CDR1 and CDR2 from the germline V gene are MNHEY and SVGAGI. CDR3 length: 15 residues. The CDR3: CASSSGQGSYQPQHF. In DNA, the CDR3 is TGTGCCAGCAGCTCTGGACAGGGTTCATATCAGCCCCAGCATTTT.

V gene TRBV18 combines with J gene TRBJ2-6; D gene ambiguous. This CDR3 comprises 19 residues. Between the trimmed V and J ends, which lost 3 bases and 0 bases, there was a span of 18 bases. Germline CDR1 reads KGHSH; CDR2 reads LQKENI. CDR3 DNA: TGTGCCAGCTCACCTCTATTGGCTTTAAAAACCTCTGGGGCCAACGTCCTGACTTTC. As protein: CASSPLLALKTSGANVLTF. Full variable domain (remainder filled in from reference TRBV18 and TRBJ2-6): NAGVMQNPRHLVRRRGQEARLRCSPMKGHSHVYWYRQLPEEGLKFMVYLQKENIIDESGMPKERFSAEFPKEGPSILRIQQVVRGDSAAYFCASSPLLALKTSGANVLTFGAGSRLTVL.

The V gene is TRBV28, the J gene TRBJ1-5; the D gene is possibly TRBD1 (5 bases). Trimming removed 8 bases from V and 0 bases from J, with 29 bases in between. Germline V CDR1 and CDR2: MDHEN, SYDVKM. CDR3 length: 20 amino acids. CDR3 sequence reads: CASRGGGTGPITFSNQPQHF. CDR3 nucleotide sequence: TGTGCCAGCCGGGGTGGTGGAACAGGACCGATCACCTTTAGCAATCAGCCCCAGCATTTT.

The rearrangement uses TRBV11-2 and TRBJ2-5, with TRBD1 matching 10 bases. This CDR3 region has 15 residues. Germline V gene data show CDR1 as SGHAT and CDR2 as FQNNGV. Trimming took 1 base from V and 5 from J; bases not matched to a gene: 4. This CDR3 is CASSLGTGGSETQYF. DNA for the CDR3: TGTGCCAGCAGCTTAGGGACAGGGGGAAGCGAGACCCAGTACTTC.

This chain links TRBV4-2 with TRBJ2-6; no firm D call. The length of the CDR3 is 16 residues. Germline assignment: CDR1 LGHNA and CDR2 YNFKEQ. The V end lost 0 bases, the J end lost 4 bases, and 10 bases lay between the germline ends. CDR3 bases: TGTGCCAGCAGCCAAGATTTGTCTACAGGGGCCAACGTCCTGACTTTC. This sequence encodes CASSQDLSTGANVLTF.

The chain joins TRBV9 to TRBJ1-2; 11 bases match TRBD1. V gave up 4 bases and J gave up 9 bases; unmatched junction bases: 20. The CDR3 loop spans 18 amino acids. The germline CDR1 and CDR2 sequences are SGDLS and YYNGEE. CDR3 in DNA: TGTGCCAGCAGCCAACCTCTGGGGACAGGGGGGACTCAGGGAAGCTACACCTTC. This sequence encodes CASSQPLGTGGTQGSYTF. The full variable domain, its missing parts supplied by reference TRBV9 and TRBJ1-2, is DSGVTQTPKHLITATGQRVTLRCSPRSGDLSVYWYQQSLDQGLQFLIQYYNGEERAKGNILERFSAQQFPDLHSELNLSSLELGDSALYFCASSQPLGTGGTQGSYTFGSGTRLTVV.

The chain combines TRBV27 with TRBJ2-1, with D perhaps matching TRBD1 (5 bases). From germline, CDR1 is MNHEY and CDR2 SMNVEV (reference sequence). This CDR3 spans 16 amino acids. The V end lost 5 bases, the J end lost 2 bases, and 16 bases lay between the germline ends. The CDR3 nucleotides read TGTGCCAGCAGTATTCTGCCAGGGATCCCCTACAATGAGCAGTTCTTC. It codes for CASSILPGIPYNEQFF.

The genes are TRBV28 and TRBJ2-4; the D is unclear. Trimming cost V 2 bases and J 2 bases, with 10 bases left between them. Germline CDR1 and CDR2: MDHEN and SYDVKM. CDR3 length equals 15 residues. CDR3 loop: CASSLRQSSKNIQYF. DNA of the CDR3: TGTGCCAGCAGTTTACGGCAGTCCTCCAAAAACATTCAGTACTTC.

This chain joins TRBV11-2 and TRBJ1-5, with a possible D match to TRBD1 (5 bases). The V and J ends lost 5 bases and 2 bases respectively, with 19 bases between them. The CDR3 has 17 residues. Per the germline V gene, CDR1 is SGHAT and CDR2 is FQNNGV. CDR3 in amino acids: CASSPRGASRGNQPQHF. DNA for the CDR3: TGTGCCAGCAGCCCCCGTGGGGCCTCTAGGGGCAATCAGCCCCAGCATTTT.

The chain couples TRBV5-1 to TRBJ2-7, with 10 bases lining up with TRBD2. This CDR3 contains 17 residues. Per the germline V gene, CDR1 is SGHRS and CDR2 is YFSETQ. V was clipped by 0 bases and J by 3 bases; unmatched bases: 9. As DNA, the CDR3 is TGCGCCAGCAGCTTGGGGGGGCTAGCGGGAGTAATCTACGAGCAGTACTTC. This sequence encodes CASSLGGLAGVIYEQYF.

Comment on this clone: Other DNA sequences in this sample translate to the same CDR3. The genes are TRBV19 and TRBJ2-1; 7 positions agree with TRBD2. The length of the CDR3 is 14 residues. J was trimmed by 1 base and V by 4 bases; bases with no gene match: 1. Germline-derived CDR1 and CDR2 are LNHDA and SQIVND (reference sequence). The CDR3 spells CASSTSGSYNEQFF. In DNA form, the CDR3 reads TGTGCCAGTAGTACTAGCGGATCCTACAATGAGCAGTTCTTC. The variable domain in full, completed from reference TRBV19 and TRBJ2-1, reads DGGITQSPKYLFRKEGQNVTLSCEQNLNHDAMYWYRQDPGQGLRLIYYSQIVNDFQKGDIAEGYSVSREKKESFPLTVTSAQKNPTAFYLCASSTSGSYNEQFFGPGTRLTVL.

This chain's CDR3 is CASSLALGAHRYEQYF. The CDR3 DNA follows: TGTGCCAGCAGCTTAGCGTTGGGGGCCCACCGCTACGAGCAGTACTTC. V gene TRBV7-2 combines with J gene TRBJ2-7; TRBD1 might be the D (6 bases). The germline V gene encodes CDR1 SGHTA and CDR2 FQGNSA. V lost 0 bases to trimming and J lost 3 bases, with 15 bases between them. This CDR3 has 16 amino acids.

The chain links TRBV11-2 to TRBJ1-4; possible D gene TRBD1, 5 bases. The CDR3 has 13 amino acids. The germline gives CDR1 SGHAT, CDR2 FQNNGV. Deletions cut 1 base from V and 8 bases from J, with 8 bases between. The CDR3: CASSLAGDEKLFF. The DNA of the CDR3 is TGTGCCAGCAGCTTAGCCGGGGACGAAAAACTGTTTTTT.

V gene TRBV10-3 combines with J gene TRBJ2-3, with D possibly being TRBD2 (5 bases). The ends were cut back, 8 bases at V and 1 base at J, with 19 bases in the middle. Germline CDR1 ENHRY, CDR2 SYGVKD. This CDR3 comprises 16 residues. The CDR3 sequence is CAIGTLEVLGTDTQYF. CDR3 in DNA: TGTGCCATCGGCACCTTGGAGGTTCTCGGCACAGATACGCAGTATTTT.

The chain is built from TRBV28 and TRBJ2-5; TRBD1 matches 12 bases. The CDR3 runs to 18 residues. Germline CDR1 MDHEN, CDR2 SYDVKM. Unmatched junction bases numbered 15, after V lost 5 bases and J lost 5 bases. CDR3 DNA: TGTGCCAGCAGTCCCGCCGGGACAGGGGGCTGGTGGGTCGAGACCCAGTACTTC. Protein: CASSPAGTGGWWVETQYF.

The chain joins TRBV14 to TRBJ2-5; D not resolved. Trimming removed 1 base from V and 0 bases from J, with 6 bases in between. CDR1 is SGHDN and CDR2 is FVKESK in the germline V gene. This CDR3 is built from 14 residues. The CDR3 DNA follows: TGTGCCAGCAGCCAAGGTGTCTACCAAGAGACCCAGTACTTC. It translates to CASSQGVYQETQYF. The full variable domain, its missing parts supplied by reference TRBV14 and TRBJ2-5, is EAGVTQFPSHSVIEKGQTVTLRCDPISGHDNLYWYRRVMGKEIKFLLHFVKESKQDESGMPNNRFLAERTGGTYSTLKVQPAELEDSGVYFCASSQGVYQETQYFGPGTRLLVL.

The chain combines TRBV4-3 with TRBJ2-5, with 8 bases identical to TRBD1. Germline V gene data show CDR1 as LGHNA and CDR2 as YSLEER. The V and J ends lost 2 bases and 5 bases, in that order; junction bases with no gene match: 4. The CDR3 contains 14 residues. CDR3 sequence reads: CASSQSRQGETQYF. In nucleotides, the CDR3 is TGCGCCAGCAGCCAATCCCGACAGGGGGAGACCCAGTACTTC.

The chain joins TRBV4-1 to TRBJ2-1; weak D call: TRBD2 (5 bases). The V end lost 4 bases, the J end lost 0 bases, and 10 bases lay between the germline ends. The CDR3 spans 15 residues. Germline CDR1 reads MGHRA; CDR2 reads YSYEKL. CDR3 sequence (DNA): TGCGCCAGCAGCCTAGCGCGAAGCTCCTACAATGAGCAGTTCTTC. Encoded protein: CASSLARSSYNEQFF.

This chain links TRBV11-2 with TRBJ2-1; 11 bases fit TRBD2. Trimming took 5 bases from V and 6 from J; bases not matched to a gene: 6. This CDR3 region has 15 residues. Germline CDR1 SGHAT, CDR2 FQNNGV. CDR3 loop: CASSATSGSPNEQFF. CDR3 DNA sequence: TGTGCCAGCAGCGCAACTAGCGGGAGTCCCAATGAGCAGTTCTTC.

The chain recombines TRBV7-9 with TRBJ1-4, with unresolved D. Looked up from germline, CDR1 is SEHNR and CDR2 is FQNEAQ (reference sequence). The CDR3 totals 15 residues. The ends were cut back, 5 bases at V and 5 bases at J, with 15 bases in the middle. The CDR3 DNA sequence: TGTGCCAGCAGCCCTCCTCTAATGGAAAATGAAAAACTGTTTTTT. Its translation is CASSPPLMENEKLFF.

Only a few counts were recorded for this clone. The chain joins TRBV27 to TRBJ2-7, with TRBD2 matching over 8 bases. Germline values: CDR1 MNHEY, CDR2 SMNVEV (reference sequence). The CDR3 is 15 residues long. The J segment lost 2 bases and the V segment lost 0 bases, leaving 3 bases of the junction unmatched. As DNA, the CDR3 is TGTGCCAGCAGTTTATCGGGGGGACTAGCCTACGAGCAGTACTTC. This codes for CASSLSGGLAYEQYF.

The gene calls are TRBV5-6 and TRBJ1-3, with 8 positions matching TRBD1. The CDR3 is made up of 15 amino acids. CDR1 is SGHDT, CDR2 YYEEEE, per germline. Losses at the gene ends were 4 bases for V and 3 bases for J; bases not matched to a gene: 6. The CDR3 DNA sequence: TGTGCCAGCAGCCCCGGGACAGGCCTTGGAAACACCATATATTTT. It is translated as CASSPGTGLGNTIYF.

The chain has TRBV27 and TRBJ2-7, with TRBD2 identical over 8 bases. V lost 8 bases to trimming and J lost 8 bases; unmatched junction nucleotides: 8. The germline CDR1 and CDR2 sequences are MNHEY and SMNVEV (reference sequence). The CDR3 has 12 amino acids. The CDR3 DNA reads as TGTGCCAGCGGTCCGGGGGGGGAACAGCAGTACTTC. This translates into CASGPGGEQQYF.

The chain employs TRBV7-8 and TRBJ2-7; TRBD1 matches at 10 bases. Germline V CDR1 and CDR2: SGHVS, FQNEAQ. V gave up 6 bases and J gave up 3 bases; unmatched junction bases: 8. This CDR3 has 15 amino acids. The CDR3 region is CASSQRDRGHYEQYF. CDR3 bases: TGTGCCAGCAGTCAGAGGGACAGGGGCCACTACGAGCAGTACTTC.

About this clone: Other DNA sequences in this sample translate to the same CDR3. The J gene is TRBJ1-1, the V gene TRBV15; no clear D. The V gene's germline CDR1 is LNHNV and CDR2 YYDKDF (reference sequence). Trimming took 1 base from V and 1 from J, leaving 7 bases between them. This CDR3 has 14 residues. The CDR3 DNA follows: TGTGCCACCAGCAGAGTTGAGGGGAACACTGAAGCTTTCTTT. Translating gives CATSRVEGNTEAFF.

This CDR3 reads CASRSVRDTTYEQYF. CDR3 in DNA: TGTGCCAGCCGTTCCGTCCGGGACACTACCTACGAGCAGTACTTC. This rearrangement joins TRBV27 to TRBJ2-7; D might be TRBD1 (6 bases). CDR1 and CDR2 (germline): MNHEY, SMNVEV (reference sequence). V shed 8 bases and J shed 2 bases, with 19 bases lying between them. This CDR3 has 15 amino acids.